These 7 T cell receptor beta chains were all obtained from the same sample, sequenced in a study of OX40 agonist ivuxolimab in advanced cancers. Profiling relied on immunoSEQ multiplex PCR, and the TCRdb table lists in-frame clones only, not all of them. This sample carries more than 50,000 clones, approximately 81% of them seen once, and the ten largest clones take 4.7%. The sample in question was CD4+ or CD8+ T cells sorted from blood, obtained in a trial of the OX40 agonist ivuxolimab. All receptors derive from an adult with an advanced solid tumor such as melanoma, head and neck, liver or kidney cancer.

This CDR3 is CASSLGTSGINEQYF. CDR3 DNA sequence: TGTGCCAGCAGCTTAGGGACTAGCGGGATCAACGAGCAGTACTTC. This chain joins TRBV7-9 and TRBJ2-7; 12 bases match TRBD2. The trim removed 1 base at V and 5 bases at J, leaving 3 bases unmatched. The CDR3 extends over 15 amino acids. From germline, CDR1 is SEHNR and CDR2 FQNEAQ (reference sequence). The full variable domain, its missing parts supplied by reference TRBV7-9 and TRBJ2-7, is DTGVSQNPRHKITKRGQNVTFRCDPISEHNRLYWYRQTLGQGPEFLTYFQNEAQLEKSRLLSDRFSAERPKGSFSTLEIQRTEQGDSAMYLCASSLGTSGINEQYFGPGTRLTVT.

This chain links TRBV5-1 with TRBJ2-6, with 8 bases aligning to TRBD1. CDR1 and CDR2 from the germline V gene are SGHRS and YFSETQ. The CDR3 loop spans 18 amino acids. Trimming at V came to 4 bases and at J to 1 base, leaving 10 bases not matched to a gene. CDR3 loop: CASSPTPQGVSGANVLTF. The CDR3 nucleotides read TGCGCCAGCAGCCCCACCCCACAGGGGGTATCTGGGGCCAACGTCCTGACTTTC.

V is TRBV19 and J is TRBJ2-3; TRBD2 might be the D (5 bases). The CDR3 is 14 amino acids. The germline V gene has CDR1 LNHDA and CDR2 SQIVND (reference sequence). Deletions cut 3 bases from V and 2 bases from J, with 9 bases between. The CDR3 protein is CASSIEGLTDTQYF. Written as DNA, the CDR3 is TGTGCCAGTAGTATCGAGGGCCTCACAGATACGCAGTATTTT. The variable domain in full, completed from reference TRBV19 and TRBJ2-3, reads DGGITQSPKYLFRKEGQNVTLSCEQNLNHDAMYWYRQDPGQGLRLIYYSQIVNDFQKGDIAEGYSVSREKKESFPLTVTSAQKNPTAFYLCASSIEGLTDTQYFGPGTRLTVL.

The chain carries TRBV30 and TRBJ2-2, with 7 bases fitting TRBD1. Germline V gene lookup returns CDR1 GTSNPN and CDR2 SVGIG (reference sequence). Germline trimming cut 8 bases from V and 0 bases from J; bases unmatched to any gene: 0. The CDR3 totals 12 residues. CDR3 in amino acids: CAGTANTGELFF. CDR3 DNA sequence: TGTGCCGGGACAGCGAACACCGGGGAGCTGTTTTTT.

The V call is TRBV11-3, the J call TRBJ2-7; no reliable D call. Looked up from germline, CDR1 is SGHNT and CDR2 is YENEEA. The V gene lost 1 base and the J gene lost 2 bases, with 9 bases spanning the gap. This CDR3 has 14 residues. The CDR3 DNA sequence: TGTGCCAGCAGCTTAGGACCAACGGCCTACGAGCAGTACTTC. Its translation: CASSLGPTAYEQYF. The variable domain in full, completed from reference TRBV11-3 and TRBJ2-7, reads EAGVVQSPRYKIIEKKQPVAFWCNPISGHNTLYWYLQNLGQGPELLIRYENEEAVDDSQLPKDRFSAERLKGVDSTLKIQPAELGDSAVYLCASSLGPTAYEQYFGPGTRLTVT.

The chain recombines TRBV28 with TRBJ2-2; 9 nucleotides match TRBD2. V lost 7 bases to trimming and J lost 4 bases; unmatched junction nucleotides: 25. The CDR3 totals 21 residues. Germline V gives CDR1 MDHEN, CDR2 SYDVKM. The CDR3 protein is CASTHYPGQLAGSSSTGELFF. CDR3 sequence (DNA): TGTGCCAGCACCCACTACCCGGGACAGCTAGCGGGGAGTTCTAGCACCGGGGAGCTGTTTTTT.

The chain recombines TRBV11-3 with TRBJ1-4; perhaps TRBD1 as D (5 bases). V lost 1 base to trimming and J lost 8 bases, with 14 bases between them. The CDR3 is made up of 15 amino acids. In germline, CDR1 is SGHNT, CDR2 YENEEA. The CDR3 DNA reads as TGTGCCAGCAGCTTAGGGGCGGCCAGGGACGAAAAACTGTTTTTT. This gives the protein CASSLGAARDEKLFF.